This T cell receptor (beta chain) was observed in a study of T cells in Graves' hyperthyroidism and ophthalmopathy. This clonotype was recorded at least ten times. A patient was excluded if there was uncontrolled infection, other autoimmune disease, pregnancy or lactation. The CDR3 runs to 14 residues. The J segment lost 4 bases and the V segment lost 5 bases, leaving 10 bases of the junction unmatched. CDR1 DFQATT and CDR2 SNEGSKA come from the germline V gene (reference sequence). TCR beta CDR3 regions were amplified from RNA transcripts. The primer set for the first-round RT-PCR of the TCR CDR3 was HTBI. MiXCR, applied by TCRdb to the multiplex PCR reads, yields one record per CDR3 protein. This repertoire shows about 260,000 distinct CDR3 sequences, around 15% found once; its top ten account for 25% to 30%.

This clonotype was sampled from a woman aged 18-29 years with Graves' ophthalmopathy. Sequencing was performed on blood. The rearrangement links TRBV20-1 to TRBJ2-5; TRBD2 matches at 7 bases. In DNA, the CDR3 is TGCAGTGCTGGCCGACTAGCCATGGGAGAGACCCAGTACTTC. Its translation is CSAGRLAMGETQYF.